This paragraph reports one T cell receptor beta chain. It was with 60 Vbeta and 13 Jbeta primers that the PCR ran. Measured with immunoSEQ multiplex PCR; TCRdb has only the in-frame clones, and not every one. The sample lists roughly 180,000 clones; more than 70% were seen once. These data belong to a study of cytomegalovirus exposure and HLA in healthy donors. Study context: There were under 140 million unique TCR beta sequences, drawn from 150 million to 200 million T cells, in an earlier analysis. HLA-typed donors were the source of 82 million or so unique TCRs, which an early data release held.

The sequencing input was PBMCs. This receptor was identified in a woman in her forties in good health and CMV-seropositive.

The CDR3 DNA follows: TGTGCCAGCTCACCGACGGGGTTCCGTTCCCGAGGGGGGGAGCTGTTTTTT. It encodes CASSPTGFRSRGGELFF. The chain uses TRBV18 and TRBJ2-2; D might be TRBD2 (5 bases). The germline gives CDR1 KGHSH, CDR2 LQKENI. With 3 bases removed from V and 8 bases from J, the gap between germline ends came to 22 bases. This CDR3 region has 17 residues.